This T cell receptor (beta chain) was obtained from a study of blood T cell repertoires in COVID-19. Study-level background: Sites in the United States, Italy and Spain provided acute and convalescent COVID-19 samples. T cells, B-cell-depleted T cells, or PBMCs supplied cDNA or gDNA.

This CDR3 has 16 residues. Trimming cost V 6 bases and J 8 bases, with 25 bases left between them. CDR1 is MDHEN, CDR2 SYDVKM, per germline. Here immunoSEQ multiplex PCR was the method, and the copy in TCRdb shows in-frame clones only, minus some. The sample gives about 210,000 clones, about 92% of which show up once; under 1.5% is in the top ten. The sample taken for sequencing was peripheral blood. The clonotype comes from a man aged 25-45 years with acute or convalescent COVID-19. The chain links TRBV28 to TRBJ1-2, with D possibly being TRBD1 (5 bases). In DNA, the CDR3 is TGTGCCAGCAGCCCGGGGGGAGGGTGGATTGTCAAGGGCTACACCTTC. Translated, it gives CASSPGGGWIVKGYTF.